The 27 T cell receptor beta chains presented below share a single source sample, sequenced in a study of blood T cells in healthy people across ages. The second PCR ran about 7 to 12 cycles with a sample-barcoded 5' primer and J-beta primers. TCRdb used MiXCR to reprocess the 5' RACE reads, holding one entry per CDR3 protein. The table records roughly 410,000 distinct CDR3 sequences, about 52% of them present only once. Material: blood. Receptors were obtained from a man between 60 and 70 years old in good health.

The chain joins TRBV27 to TRBJ2-7, with 13 nucleotides matching TRBD2. The CDR3 has 16 amino acids. Germline V gene data show CDR1 as MNHEY and CDR2 as SMNVEV (reference sequence). J was trimmed by 2 bases and V by 6 bases; bases with no gene match: 7. CDR3 sequence (DNA): TGTGCCAGCAGCCAAACGGGACTAGCGGGAACCTACGAGCAGTACTTC. Its protein is CASSQTGLAGTYEQYF.

This clonotype was detected only a few times. The chain couples TRBV5-1 to TRBJ2-1; D is perhaps TRBD1 (6 bases). This CDR3 has 15 residues. Germline lookup yields CDR1 SGHRS and CDR2 YFSETQ. With 0 bases removed from V and 8 bases from J, the gap between germline ends came to 15 bases. Here the CDR3 reads CASSLAPGDRYEQFF. The CDR3 coding sequence is TGCGCCAGCAGCTTGGCTCCAGGGGATCGGTATGAGCAGTTCTTC.

V is TRBV6-2 or TRBV6-3 and J is TRBJ2-1; TRBD2 agrees at 10 bases. The CDR3 is made up of 20 amino acids. CDR1 and CDR2 (germline): MNHEY, SVGEGT. The J segment lost 0 bases and the V segment lost 0 bases, leaving 11 bases of the junction unmatched. In DNA, the CDR3 is TGTGCCAGCAGTTACTCGACGGGTAGCGGGAGGAAGGACTCCTACAATGAGCAGTTCTTC. This gives the protein CASSYSTGSGRKDSYNEQFF.

To note about this clonotype: Relative to the germline gene, one junction end is altered; a read error may explain this. The gene calls are TRBV20-1 and TRBJ2-1; D gene unclear. The CDR3 runs to 13 residues. Per germline, CDR1 DFQATT and CDR2 SNEGSKA (reference sequence). CDR3 sequence reads: CSARERSFNEQFF. CDR3 bases: TGCAGTGCTAGAGAACGTTCCTTCAATGAGCAGTTCTTC.

The CDR3 is CASTLMLAGVDTQYF. CDR3 bases: TGTGCCAGCACCCTCATGCTAGCGGGGGTGGATACGCAGTATTTT. The V and J genes are TRBV6-6 and TRBJ2-3; the match to TRBD2 covers 10 bases. This CDR3 has 15 residues. Trimming cost V 7 bases and J 6 bases; bases outside gene matches: 10. Germline lookup yields CDR1 MNHNY and CDR2 SVGAGI (reference sequence).

This chain links TRBV29-1 with TRBJ2-5; 8 bases agree with TRBD2. Germline loops: CDR1 SQVTM, CDR2 ANQGSEA. Trimming cost V 7 bases and J 7 bases; bases outside gene matches: 2. The CDR3 is 10 amino acids. CDR3 in amino acids: CSGREGTQYF. CDR3 in DNA: TGCAGCGGTCGGGAGGGGACCCAGTACTTC.

This chain's CDR3 is CASGGRNGEQFF. CDR3 nucleotides: TGTGCCAGTGGCGGGAGGAATGGGGAGCAGTTCTTC. This chain connects TRBV11-3 to TRBJ2-1, with 8 bases aligning to TRBD2. This CDR3 has 12 residues. Trimming at V came to 9 bases and at J to 10 bases, leaving 8 bases not matched to a gene. Germline CDR1 SGHNT, CDR2 YENEEA.

This clonotype has only a few counts. The CDR3 nucleotides are TGCGCCAGCAGCTTGGGCGGGCATAGCCAAGAGACCCAGTACTTC. Translation: CASSLGGHSQETQYF. V gene TRBV5-1 combines with J gene TRBJ2-5, with a weak D call TRBD2 (5 bases). Per germline, CDR1 SGHRS and CDR2 YFSETQ. With 0 bases removed from V and 1 base from J, the gap between germline ends came to 10 bases. The length of the CDR3 is 15 residues.

Only one count was recorded for this clonotype. This chain connects TRBV5-6 to TRBJ2-3, with D maybe TRBD1 (7 bases). CDR3 size: 17 residues. Trimming took off 0 bases at V and 5 bases at J, with 19 bases between the two ends. Germline lookup yields CDR1 SGHDT and CDR2 YYEEEE. The CDR3 region is CASSLVRASRGEDTQYF. CDR3 sequence (DNA): TGTGCCAGCAGCTTGGTTAGGGCTTCCAGGGGGGAAGATACGCAGTATTTT.

V usage is TRBV9 and J usage is TRBJ2-3; D gene uncertain. The CDR3 runs 15 residues. The V and J ends lost 0 bases and 0 bases respectively, with 8 bases between them. Per the germline V gene, CDR1 is SGDLS and CDR2 is YYNGEE. The CDR3 spells CASSVAITSTDTQYF. The CDR3 nucleotides read TGTGCCAGCAGCGTAGCTATAACTAGCACAGATACGCAGTATTTT.

J is TRBJ2-1 and V is TRBV7-2; tentatively, D is TRBD2 (7 bases). V dropped 1 base and J dropped 4 bases, with 11 bases sitting between them. The CDR3 sequence is 15 residues long. Germline CDR1 reads SGHTA; CDR2 reads FQGNSA. CDR3 amino acids: CASSLEGGRYNEQFF. CDR3 coding DNA: TGTGCCAGCAGCTTAGAGGGGGGGCGATACAATGAGCAGTTCTTC.

This clonotype was detected a few times. The V call is TRBV7-2, the J call TRBJ2-3, with D hard to call. The CDR3 extends over 13 amino acids. The germline V gene encodes CDR1 SGHTA and CDR2 FQGNSA. V lost 5 bases to trimming and J lost 6 bases, with 12 bases between them. The DNA for the CDR3 is TGTGCCAGCAGCCATGGAGATGTGGATACGCAGTATTTT. This gives the protein CASSHGDVDTQYF. The full variable domain, with the rest looked up from reference TRBV7-2 and TRBJ2-3, is GAGVSQSPSNKVTEKGKDVELRCDPISGHTALYWYRQSLGQGLEFLIYFQGNSAPDKSGLPSDRFSAERTGGSVSTLTIQRTQQEDSAVYLCASSHGDVDTQYFGPGTRLTVL.

In this sample, this clonotype turned up a few times. V and J are TRBV7-2 and TRBJ2-1, with a tentative D call TRBD2 (5 bases). Trimming pared 1 base from V and 0 bases from J, leaving 19 bases between. There are 19 residues in the CDR3. Germline V gives CDR1 SGHTA, CDR2 FQGNSA. The CDR3 region is CASSLVGVSLGSSYNEQFF. CDR3 in DNA: TGTGCCAGCAGCTTAGTCGGGGTTAGTCTAGGTAGCTCCTACAATGAGCAGTTCTTC.

The V gene is TRBV20-1, the J gene TRBJ2-7; either TRBD1 or TRBD2 may supply D (5 bases each). The DNA end favors TRBJ2-5, so the J call may be wrong. Germline V gives CDR1 DFQATT, CDR2 SNEGSKA (reference sequence). The length of the CDR3 is 14 residues. The CDR3 region is CSARDRGVPETQYF. The CDR3 coding sequence is TGCAGTGCTAGAGATCGGGGCGTCCCAGAGACCCAGTACTTC.

A note on this clonotype: The junction differs from germline at one of its ends, possibly a read error. V is TRBV3-1 and J is TRBJ2-7; TRBD1 matches 7 bases. Germline CDR1 reads LGHDT; CDR2 reads YNNKEL (reference sequence). CDR3 length equals 13 residues. CDR3 loop: CASSWDRSYEQNF. The CDR3 DNA follows: TGTGCCAGCAGTTGGGACAGATCCTACGAGCAGAACTTC.

V usage is TRBV29-1 and J usage is TRBJ2-3, with 7 bases fitting TRBD2. The J segment lost 10 bases and the V segment lost 7 bases, leaving 23 bases of the junction unmatched. This CDR3 contains 16 residues. CDR1 SQVTM and CDR2 ANQGSEA come from the germline V gene. The CDR3 region has the DNA TGCAGCGGGACGGCGGGGGAGGGCTCCGGGCCACTTGCGCAGTATTTT. Translated, it gives CSGTAGEGSGPLAQYF.

The chain joins TRBV7-2 to TRBJ2-3; 7 positions match TRBD2. V shed 5 bases, J shed 6 bases, and the junction held 14 bases outside the gene matches. The CDR3 loop spans 16 amino acids. Germline V gene lookup returns CDR1 SGHTA and CDR2 FQGNSA. In DNA, the CDR3 is TGTGCCAGCAGCCTTAGCGGGCCACGAATGGGGGATACGCAGTATTTT. This encodes CASSLSGPRMGDTQYF.

This chain joins TRBV9 and TRBJ2-3; 10 bases match TRBD2. There are 16 residues in the CDR3. V lost 0 bases, J lost 2 bases, and 3 bases stayed unmatched. CDR1 SGDLS and CDR2 YYNGEE come from the germline V gene. The CDR3 nucleotides are TGTGCCAGCAGCGTAGGTAGCGGGGGGACCACAGATACGCAGTATTTT. Its protein is CASSVGSGGTTDTQYF.

The V gene is TRBV6-2 or TRBV6-3, the J gene TRBJ2-4, with TRBD1 matching 11 bases. This CDR3 has 17 residues. CDR1 is MNHEY, CDR2 SVGEGT, per germline. Trimming took 2 bases from V and 3 from J; bases not matched to a gene: 6. This CDR3 is CASSYGTGGVIKNIQYF. CDR3 in DNA: TGTGCCAGCAGTTACGGGACAGGGGGAGTTATCAAAAACATTCAGTACTTC.

In regard to this clonotype: Since a much larger clone is just one base distant, this may be a read error. The chain links TRBV13 to TRBJ2-5; TRBD2 matches at 8 bases. This CDR3 has 17 amino acids. The germline V gene has CDR1 PRHDT and CDR2 FYEKMQ (reference sequence). The CDR3 region has the DNA TGTGCCTGCAGCTTAAGGGCTAGCGGGTATAACCAAGAGACCCAGTACTTC. Translated: CACSLRASGYNQETQYF. The entire variable domain, with the rest obtained from reference TRBV13 and TRBJ2-5, is as follows: AAGVIQSPRHLIKEKRETATLKCYPIPRHDTVYWYQQGPGQDPQFLISFYEKMQSDKGSIPDRFSAQQFSDYHSELNMSSLELGDSALYFCACSLRASGYNQETQYFGPGTRLLVL.

This chain joins TRBV28 and TRBJ2-5, with D possibly being TRBD1 (5 bases). The DNA end is a closer match to TRBJ2-7, so the J assignment may be wrong. This CDR3 spans 12 amino acids. Germline CDR1 and CDR2: MDHEN and SYDVKM. CDR3 in amino acids: CASSLPQGEQYF. The DNA for the CDR3 is TGTGCCAGCAGTTTACCCCAGGGCGAGCAGTACTTC.

The chain couples TRBV5-5 to TRBJ2-1, with D perhaps TRBD2 (5 bases). Germline V CDR1 and CDR2: SGHKS, YYEKEE (reference sequence). V dropped 4 bases and J dropped 9 bases, with 11 bases sitting between them. The CDR3 totals 12 residues. Here the CDR3 reads CASSAFEGEQFF. The CDR3, as DNA: TGTGCCAGCAGCGCTTTTGAGGGTGAGCAGTTCTTC.

The chain uses TRBV7-8 and TRBJ2-7, with D possibly TRBD1 on 6 matching bases. Deletions cut 6 bases from V and 4 bases from J, with 19 bases between. The CDR3 sequence is 15 residues long. The germline gives CDR1 SGHVS, CDR2 FQNEAQ. The chain's CDR3 is CASSPTSGARYEQYF. As DNA, the CDR3 is TGTGCCAGCAGTCCCACCTCAGGGGCACGATACGAGCAGTACTTC.

The chain joins TRBV7-9 to TRBJ2-2; a weak D match, TRBD2 (6 bases). Deletions cut 6 bases from V and 0 bases from J, with 20 bases between. This CDR3 has 18 residues. The germline V gene has CDR1 SEHNR and CDR2 FQNEAQ (reference sequence). The CDR3 bases are TGTGCCAGCAGTTTTACGGGACTCCCCAGGGCGAACACCGGGGAGCTGTTTTTT. Its translation: CASSFTGLPRANTGELFF.

The CDR3 sequence is CASRGVPGDTQYF. The CDR3 DNA is TGTGCCAGCAGAGGGGTACCTGGCGATACGCAGTATTTT. This rearrangement joins TRBV6-2 or TRBV6-3 to TRBJ2-3, with a possible D match to TRBD1 (5 bases). Germline V CDR1 and CDR2: MNHEY, SVGEGT. There are 13 residues in the CDR3. V was pared by 6 bases and J by 6 bases, with 13 bases between.

The gene calls are TRBV6-2 or TRBV6-3 and TRBJ2-1, with 10 positions matching TRBD2. The V segment lost 6 bases and the J segment 8 bases; nucleotides outside the gene matches: 7. The CDR3 loop spans 14 amino acids. CDR1 is MNHEY and CDR2 is SVGEGT in the germline V gene. DNA for the CDR3: TGTGCCAGCAGGGAGCGGGGGGGCCGGGATGAGCAGTTCTTC. As protein: CASRERGGRDEQFF.

The chain joins TRBV7-6 to TRBJ2-1; unclear D gene. Germline V gene sequence: CDR1 SGHVS, CDR2 FNYEAQ. Trimming removed 7 bases at V and 9 bases at J, with 13 bases between. The CDR3 contains 12 residues. The CDR3 DNA sequence: TGTGCCAGCAACTCCAGACTGGCTGAGCAGTTCTTC. Amino acids: CASNSRLAEQFF.